This section outlines one T cell receptor (beta chain) sequence together with its context. The source of the sample is a study of shared T cell receptors in the human thymus. Produced via immunoSEQ multiplex PCR; TCRdb's table is partial and in-frame only. There are some 760,000 clones in the sample; roughly 85% occur only once, and more than 0.01% lies in the top ten. The V and J ends lost 5 bases and 5 bases, in that order; junction bases with no gene match: 10. Germline V gene data show CDR1 as SGHVS and CDR2 as FNYEAQ. The CDR3 contains 15 residues. These same data were also listed under a study on human thymus T cells.

The chain links TRBV7-6 to TRBJ2-7; the match to TRBD2 covers 9 bases. Sequenced input: thymocytes. This TCR was sampled from a girl under two years old with a congenital heart defect. The CDR3 region has the DNA TGTGCCAGCAGCCACCGACCGGGACTAGCCCACGAGCAGTACTTC. It yields the protein CASSHRPGLAHEQYF. Complete variable domain (other parts from reference TRBV7-6 and TRBJ2-7): GAGVSQSPRYKVTKRGQDVALRCDPISGHVSLYWYRQALGQGPEFLTYFNYEAQQDKSGLPNDRFSAERPEGSISTLTIQRTEQRDSAMYRCASSHRPGLAHEQYFGPGTRLTVT.